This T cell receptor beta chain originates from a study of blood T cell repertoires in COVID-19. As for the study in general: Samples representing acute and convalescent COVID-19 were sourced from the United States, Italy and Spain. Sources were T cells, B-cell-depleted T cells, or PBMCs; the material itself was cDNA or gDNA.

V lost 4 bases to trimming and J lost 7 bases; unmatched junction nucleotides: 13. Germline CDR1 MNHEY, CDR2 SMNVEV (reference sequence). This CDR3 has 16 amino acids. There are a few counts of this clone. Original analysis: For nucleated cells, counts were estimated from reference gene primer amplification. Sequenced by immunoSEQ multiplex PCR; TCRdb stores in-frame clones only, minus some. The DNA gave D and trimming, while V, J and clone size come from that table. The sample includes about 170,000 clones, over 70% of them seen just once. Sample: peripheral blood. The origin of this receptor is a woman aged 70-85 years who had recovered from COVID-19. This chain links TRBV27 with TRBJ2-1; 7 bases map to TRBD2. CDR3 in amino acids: CASSSPLARWGNEQFF. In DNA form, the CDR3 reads TGTGCCAGCAGTTCCCCACTAGCGCGGTGGGGGAATGAGCAGTTCTTC.